The clone carrying this T cell receptor beta chain was recorded a few times. The data belong to a study of blood T cell repertoires in COVID-19. For the study at large: Specimens from acute and convalescent COVID-19 originated in the United States, Italy and Spain.

Methods used by the authors: Amplified reference gene primers provided the basis for estimating nucleated cell counts. Method: immunoSEQ multiplex PCR; TCRdb's copy keeps in-frame clones and lacks some. That table gives V, J and clone size, and the DNA gave D and trimming. The table shows 140,000 or so clones, with about 77% occurring only once. The CDR3 extends over 12 amino acids. V lost 4 bases to trimming and J lost 1 base, with 4 bases between them. Germline CDR1 and CDR2: SEHNR and FQNEAQ (reference sequence). This chain uses TRBV7-9 with TRBJ1-2, with D hard to call. Specimen: peripheral blood. The sequence derives from a man between 60 and 75 years old with acute or convalescent COVID-19. CDR3 bases: TGTGCCAGCAGCTCAGATAACTATGGCTACACCTTC. Its protein is CASSSDNYGYTF.